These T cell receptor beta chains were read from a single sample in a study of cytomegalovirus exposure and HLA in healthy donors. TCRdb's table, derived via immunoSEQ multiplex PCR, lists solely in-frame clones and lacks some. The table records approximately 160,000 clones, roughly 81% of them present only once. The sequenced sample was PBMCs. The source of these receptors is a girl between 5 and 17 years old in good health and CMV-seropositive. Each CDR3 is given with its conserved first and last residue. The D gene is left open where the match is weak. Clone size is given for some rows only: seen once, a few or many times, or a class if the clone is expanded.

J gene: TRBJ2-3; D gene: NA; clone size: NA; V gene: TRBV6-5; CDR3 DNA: TGTGCCAACAGTATCGAGGGTTACGGTACAGATACGCAGTATTTT; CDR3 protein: CANSIEGYGTDTQYF
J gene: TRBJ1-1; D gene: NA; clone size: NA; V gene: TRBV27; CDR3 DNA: TGTGCCAGCAGTCTTTCTCCGGAACTAAACACTGAAGCTTTCTTT; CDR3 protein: CASSLSPELNTEAFF
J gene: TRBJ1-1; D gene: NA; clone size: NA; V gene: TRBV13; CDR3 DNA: TGTGCCAGCAGCTTAGTCTCCCACAGGGACCTGAACACTGAAGCTTTCTTT; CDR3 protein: CASSLVSHRDLNTEAFF
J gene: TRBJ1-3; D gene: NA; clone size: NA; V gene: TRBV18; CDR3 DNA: TGTGCCAGCTCAGCTCTGGGCAGGGGTGAGTCTGGAAACACCATATATTTT; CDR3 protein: CASSALGRGESGNTIYF
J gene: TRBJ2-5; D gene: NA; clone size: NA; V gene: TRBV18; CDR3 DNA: TGTGCCAGCTCATCTACGTACCAAGAGACCCAGTACTTC; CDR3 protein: CASSSTYQETQYF
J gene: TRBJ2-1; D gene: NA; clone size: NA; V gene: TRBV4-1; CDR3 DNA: TGCGCCAGCAGCCAAGGCAGGGGCGAGCAGTTCTTC; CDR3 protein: CASSQGRGEQFF
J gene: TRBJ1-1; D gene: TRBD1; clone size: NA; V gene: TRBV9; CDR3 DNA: TGTGCCAGCAGCCCCAGGGGGACAGGGAAAACTGAAGCTTTCTTT; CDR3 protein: CASSPRGTGKTEAFF
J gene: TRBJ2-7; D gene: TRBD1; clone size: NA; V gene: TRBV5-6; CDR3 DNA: TGTGCCAGCAGCTTGTGGACAGGCAACTCCTACGAGCAGTACTTC; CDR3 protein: CASSLWTGNSYEQYF
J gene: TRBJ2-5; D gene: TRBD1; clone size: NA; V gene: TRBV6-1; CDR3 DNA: TGTGCCAGCAGGACAGGGTACCAAGAGACCCAGTACTTC; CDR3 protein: CASRTGYQETQYF
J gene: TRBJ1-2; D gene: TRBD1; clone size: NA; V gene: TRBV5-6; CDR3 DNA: TGTGCCAGCAGCACCTACCGGGACAGCGTTTCCTATGGCTACACCTTC; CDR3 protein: CASSTYRDSVSYGYTF
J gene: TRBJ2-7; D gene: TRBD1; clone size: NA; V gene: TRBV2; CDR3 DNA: TGTGCCAGCAAGAGCGACAGGGCATACGAGCAGTACTTC; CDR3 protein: CASKSDRAYEQYF
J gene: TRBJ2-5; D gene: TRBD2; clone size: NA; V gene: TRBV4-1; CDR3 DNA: TGCGCCAGCAGCCAAGAGTGGCTAGCGGGGACAGAGACCCAGTACTTC; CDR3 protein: CASSQEWLAGTETQYF
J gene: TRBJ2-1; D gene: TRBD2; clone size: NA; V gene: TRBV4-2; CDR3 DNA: TGTGCCAGCAGCCAAGAGGGGGGACTAGCGGGGGGCAACCCCTACAATGAGCAGTTCTTC; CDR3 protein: CASSQEGGLAGGNPYNEQFF
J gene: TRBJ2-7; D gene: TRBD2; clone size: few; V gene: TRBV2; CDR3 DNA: TGTGCCAGCAGCGAAGAGCGGGGAGGGTCCTACGAGCAGTACTTC; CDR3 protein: CASSEERGGSYEQYF
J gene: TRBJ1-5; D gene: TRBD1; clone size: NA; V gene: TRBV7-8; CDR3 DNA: TGTGCCAGCAGGACAGGGGGTGGTCTCAATCAGCCCCAGCATTTT; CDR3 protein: CASRTGGGLNQPQHF
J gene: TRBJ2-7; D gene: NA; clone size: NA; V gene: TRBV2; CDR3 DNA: TGTGCCAGCAGTTTAGTGAGGGTTCTATTTCCCTACGAGCAGTACTTC; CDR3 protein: CASSLVRVLFPYEQYF
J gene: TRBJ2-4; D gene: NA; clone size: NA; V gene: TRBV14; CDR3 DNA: TGTGCCAGCAGCCAAACTCTATCTGCTTCGGTCGGCATTCAGTACTTC; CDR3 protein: CASSQTLSASVGIQYF
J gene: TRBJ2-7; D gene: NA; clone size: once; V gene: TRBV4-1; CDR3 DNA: TGCGCCAGCAGCCAAACCATGACCGGGACTGACGCGTACGAGCAGTACTTC; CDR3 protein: CASSQTMTGTDAYEQYF
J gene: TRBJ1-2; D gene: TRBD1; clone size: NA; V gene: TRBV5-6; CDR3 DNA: TGTGCCAGCAGCCCGGACAGGGGAGGCTATGGCTACACCTTC; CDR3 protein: CASSPDRGGYGYTF
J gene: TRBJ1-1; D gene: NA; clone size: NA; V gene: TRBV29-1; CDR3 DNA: TGCAGCGTTGAAGGGAGCGACAGGCTGGGATACACTGAAGCTTTCTTT; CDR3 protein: CSVEGSDRLGYTEAFF
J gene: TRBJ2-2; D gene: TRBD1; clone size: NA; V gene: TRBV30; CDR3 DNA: TGTGCCTGGAGTCCCCAGGGGGCCGACACCGGGGAGCTGTTTTTT; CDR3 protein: CAWSPQGADTGELFF
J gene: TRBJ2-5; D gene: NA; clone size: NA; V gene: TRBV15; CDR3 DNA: TGTGCCACCAGCAGTACGAAGGGGAAGTACCAAGAGACCCAGTACTTC; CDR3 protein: CATSSTKGKYQETQYF
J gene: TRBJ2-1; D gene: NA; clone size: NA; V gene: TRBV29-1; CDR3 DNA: TGCAGCGTGAGTGCCTCCAATTTGAATGAGCAGTTCTTC; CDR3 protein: CSVSASNLNEQFF
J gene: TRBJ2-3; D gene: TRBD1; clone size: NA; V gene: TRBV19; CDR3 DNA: TGTGCCAGTAGAAGGGGGCAGGGGGCGCCTACGCAGTATTTT; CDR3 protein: CASRRGQGAPTQYF
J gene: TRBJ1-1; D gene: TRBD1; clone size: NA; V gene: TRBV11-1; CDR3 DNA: TGTGCCAGCACTCTTCTTGGGAACAGGGGCTCCACTGAAGCTTTCTTT; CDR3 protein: CASTLLGNRGSTEAFF
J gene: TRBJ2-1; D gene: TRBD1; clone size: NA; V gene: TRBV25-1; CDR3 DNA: TGTGCCAGCATCGGACAGGGGCGCAACTATGAGCAGTTCTTC; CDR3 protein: CASIGQGRNYEQFF
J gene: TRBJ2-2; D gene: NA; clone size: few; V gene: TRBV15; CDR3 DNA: TGTGCCACCAGCAGAGATTTCGCCGGGGCGAACACCGGGGAGCTGTTTTTT; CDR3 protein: CATSRDFAGANTGELFF
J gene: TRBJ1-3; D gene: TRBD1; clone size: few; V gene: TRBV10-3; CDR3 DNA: TGTGCCACCTCGACAGGGGGCGAAAACACCATATATTTT; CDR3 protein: CATSTGGENTIYF
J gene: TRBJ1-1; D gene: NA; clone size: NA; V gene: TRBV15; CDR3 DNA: TGTGCCACCAGAACCGACAGCACGTCTGAAGCTTTCTTT; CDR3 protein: CATRTDSTSEAFF
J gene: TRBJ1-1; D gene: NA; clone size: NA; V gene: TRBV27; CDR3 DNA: TGTGCCAGCAGTTCCCGGGTTGATTCTGAAGCTTTCTTT; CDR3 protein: CASSSRVDSEAFF
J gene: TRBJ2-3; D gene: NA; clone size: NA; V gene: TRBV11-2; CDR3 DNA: TGTGCCAGCAGCGAACGGGACTCCGGTCTGTATTTT; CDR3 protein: CASSERDSGLYF
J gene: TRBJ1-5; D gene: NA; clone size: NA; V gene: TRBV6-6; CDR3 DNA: TGTGCCAGCAGCCAAACGGGGGGGGATCAGCCCCAGCATTTT; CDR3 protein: CASSQTGGDQPQHF
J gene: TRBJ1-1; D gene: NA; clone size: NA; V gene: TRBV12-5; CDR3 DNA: TGTGCTAGTGGTTTGTATGTCGTTGGGCAGGGGAACACTGAAGCTTTCTTT; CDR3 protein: CASGLYVVGQGNTEAFF
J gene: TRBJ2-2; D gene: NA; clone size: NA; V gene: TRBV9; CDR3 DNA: TGTGCCAGCAGGGGACAAACGAACACCGGGGAGCTGTTTTTT; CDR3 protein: CASRGQTNTGELFF
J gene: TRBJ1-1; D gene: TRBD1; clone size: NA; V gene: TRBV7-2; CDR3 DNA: TGTGCCAGCAGCTTAAGAACCTGGAGGACAGGGGTTACTGAAGCTTTCTTT; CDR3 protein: CASSLRTWRTGVTEAFF
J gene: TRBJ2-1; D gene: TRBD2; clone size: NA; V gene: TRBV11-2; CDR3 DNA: TGTGCCAGCAGCACGACTAGCTATGAGCAGTTCTTC; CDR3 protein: CASSTTSYEQFF
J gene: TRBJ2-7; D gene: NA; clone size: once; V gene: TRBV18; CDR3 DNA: TGTGCCAGCTCACCTCCCGCAGACTACGAGCAGTACTTC; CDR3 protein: CASSPPADYEQYF
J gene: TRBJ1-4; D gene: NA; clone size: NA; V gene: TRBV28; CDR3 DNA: TGTGCCAGCAGTCTCTCCACCGCGGCTAATGAAAAACTGTTTTTT; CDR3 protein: CASSLSTAANEKLFF
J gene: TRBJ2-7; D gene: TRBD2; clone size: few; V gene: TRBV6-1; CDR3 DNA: TGTGCCAGCGAGGGAGGGCCCTACGAGCAGTACTTC; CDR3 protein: CASEGGPYEQYF
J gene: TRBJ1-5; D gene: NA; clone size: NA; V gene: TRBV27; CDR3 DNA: TGTGCCAGCAGTCCAGACATGTATAGCAATCAGCCCCAGCATTTT; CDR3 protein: CASSPDMYSNQPQHF
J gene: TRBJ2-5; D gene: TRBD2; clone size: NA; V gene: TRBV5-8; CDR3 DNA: TGTGCCAGCAGCTTAGGACTAGCGGGGCTAGGGGAGACCCAGTACTTC; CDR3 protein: CASSLGLAGLGETQYF
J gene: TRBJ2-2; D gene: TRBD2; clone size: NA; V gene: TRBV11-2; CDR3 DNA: TGTGCCAGCAGCACACTAGCGGGGAACACCGGGGAGCTGTTTTTT; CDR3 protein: CASSTLAGNTGELFF
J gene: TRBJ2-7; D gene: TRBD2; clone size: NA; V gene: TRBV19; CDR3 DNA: TGTGCCAGTAGCCGCATAGGGACTAGCGGGGGGGACCACGAGCAGTACTTC; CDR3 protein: CASSRIGTSGGDHEQYF
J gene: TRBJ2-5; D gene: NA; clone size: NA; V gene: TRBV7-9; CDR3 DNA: TGTGCCAGCAGCTTAGATCCGAAATTCACTCAAGAGACCCAGTACTTC; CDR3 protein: CASSLDPKFTQETQYF
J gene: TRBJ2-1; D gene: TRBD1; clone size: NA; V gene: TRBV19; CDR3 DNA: TGTGCCAGTAGTATCGCCGGGACAGGGTACAATGAGCAGTTCTTC; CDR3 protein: CASSIAGTGYNEQFF
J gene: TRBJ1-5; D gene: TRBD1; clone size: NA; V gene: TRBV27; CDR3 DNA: TGTGCCAGCAGTCCGGGACAGTATAGCAATCAGCCCCAGCATTTT; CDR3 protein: CASSPGQYSNQPQHF
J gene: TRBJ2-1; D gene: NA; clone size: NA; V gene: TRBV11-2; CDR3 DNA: TGTGCCAGCAGCTTAGTCAGGGGCGCTGGCAATGAGCAGTTCTTC; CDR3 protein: CASSLVRGAGNEQFF
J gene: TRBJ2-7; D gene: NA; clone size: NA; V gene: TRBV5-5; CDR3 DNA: TGTGCCAGCAGTCTCCACACATCGCTGATCTCCTACGAGCAGTACTTC; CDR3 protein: CASSLHTSLISYEQYF
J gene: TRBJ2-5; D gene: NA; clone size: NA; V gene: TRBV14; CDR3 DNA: TGTGCCAGCAGCCAAGTGGCCCTTGCGGTAGAGACCCAGTACTTC; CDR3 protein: CASSQVALAVETQYF